This is a list of T cell receptor beta chains from one sample in a study of lymphopenia after photon versus proton radiotherapy. This table comes from immunoSEQ multiplex PCR, and its TCRdb copy is limited to in-frame clones, with some not included. The table includes some 70,000 clones, about nine tenths detected once. The sequences come from peripheral blood, collected from a patient treated with proton-based radiotherapy. The receptors were gathered from an elderly man with esophageal cancer. Each CDR3 is given with its conserved first and last residue.

>TRBV27|TRBJ2-7
CASSSPSTREQYF
>TRBV4-1|TRBJ1-4
CASSQLEGVEKLFF
>TRBV19|TRBJ2-3
CASSLLWVTRLYF
>TRBV5-1|TRBJ2-7
CASSSTSPSEQYF
>TRBV13|TRBJ1-1
CASSLAAGFMNTEAFF
>TRBV27|TRBJ1-3
CASMSGGSGNTIYF
>TRBV5-1|TRBJ2-5
CASSLAGNQETQYF
>TRBV5-1|TRBJ2-1
CASSLATGGLEQFF
>TRBV10-3|TRBJ1-2
CAITNRGSGYGYTF
>TRBV5-4|TRBJ2-7
CASSYSVGYEQYF
>TRBV11-2|TRBJ2-5
CASSPRRVETQYF
>TRBV4-1|TRBJ2-5
CASSQDPSGGPQETQYF
>TRBV15|TRBJ1-6
CATSGGTGAGTLHF
>TRBV7-3|TRBJ2-6
CASSLGVSGANVLTF
>TRBV6-5|TRBJ2-7
CASSRTSGSSYEQYF
>TRBV29-1|TRBJ2-2
CSVEGGAGELFF
>TRBV6-5|TRBJ1-1
CASSYSLGPEAFF
>TRBV7-6|TRBJ2-7
CASSPGYEQYF
>TRBV5-1|TRBJ2-2
CASSPSGDTGELFF
>TRBV7-3|TRBJ1-3
CASSSWTSCSGNTIYF
>TRBV6-5|TRBJ2-5
CASSWNSDSQETQYF